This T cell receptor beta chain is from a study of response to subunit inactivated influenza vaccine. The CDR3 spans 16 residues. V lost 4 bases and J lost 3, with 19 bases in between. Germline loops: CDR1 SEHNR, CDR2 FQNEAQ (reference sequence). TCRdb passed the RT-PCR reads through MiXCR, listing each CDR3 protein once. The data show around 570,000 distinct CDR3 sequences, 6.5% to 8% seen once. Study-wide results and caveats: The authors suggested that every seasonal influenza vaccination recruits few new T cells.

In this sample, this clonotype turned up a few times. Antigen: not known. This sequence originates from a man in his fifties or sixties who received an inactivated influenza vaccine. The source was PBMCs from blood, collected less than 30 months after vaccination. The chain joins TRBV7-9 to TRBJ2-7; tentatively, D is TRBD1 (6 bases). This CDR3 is CASSSTPGTRDYEQYF. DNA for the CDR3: TGTGCCAGCAGCTCTACCCCCGGGACAAGAGACTACGAGCAGTACTTC.